This T cell receptor beta chain was sequenced for a study of CD8+ T cells in alopecia areata. Across the whole study: The duration of tofacitinib was 6 to 18 months, with 6 months off drug afterward.

As concerns this clone: What it binds is unknown.

Regarding treatment: oral pan-JAK inhibitor, 5-10 mg twice daily. Whole-study results and caveats: With one nonresponder, baseline CD8+ expansion's link to response remains uncertain. Both scalp clonality and the expanded CD8+ clones among the top 100 showed a significant decrease with tofacitinib.

Trimming took 2 bases from V and 6 from J, leaving 14 bases between them. Germline V gives CDR1 GTSNPN, CDR2 SVGIG (reference sequence). The CDR3 is 14 amino acids. Extracted RNA was reverse transcribed into cDNA, the sequencing template. This table comes from immunoSEQ multiplex PCR, and its TCRdb copy is limited to in-frame clones, with some not included. This sample has about 42,000 clones, with about three fifths found just once. Sequenced here: CD8+ T cells sorted from blood, sampled at week 4, from a patient treated with tofacitinib. The J gene is TRBJ2-1, the V gene TRBV30; D is possibly TRBD2 (7 bases). This TCR was sampled from a human donor with alopecia areata. In DNA, the CDR3 is TGTGCCTGGAGTTTAGGGGGGGCCATCAATGAGCAGTTCTTC. Protein: CAWSLGGAINEQFF. Full variable domain (rest looked up from reference TRBV30 and TRBJ2-1): SQTIHQWPATLVQPVGSPLSLECTVEGTSNPNLYWYRQAAGRGLQLLFYSVGIGQISSEVPQNLSASRPQDRQFILSSKKLLLSDSGFYLCAWSLGGAINEQFFGPGTRLTVL.